This section outlines one TCR beta chain sequence together with its context. From germline, CDR1 is LNHNV and CDR2 YYDKDF (reference sequence). V lost 1 base and J lost 2; bases outside the gene matches: 6. The CDR3 totals 16 residues. The data originate from a study of blood T cell repertoires in COVID-19. The protocol was immunoSEQ multiplex PCR, while the TCRdb copy is restricted to in-frame clones and leaves out a portion. The sample carries hundreds of thousands of clones, about 86% recorded once. The V gene is TRBV15, the J gene TRBJ2-5; 8 bases map to TRBD2. The source of this sequence is a woman between 45 and 60 years old in a cohort exposed to, infected with or recovered from COVID-19 (not recorded which). Sequencing was carried out using PBMCs or T cells enriched from blood (not recorded which). The CDR3 region has the DNA TGTGCCACCAGCAGAGGGGATAGCGGGGCTCAAGAGACCCAGTACTTC. Translation: CATSRGDSGAQETQYF.